This T cell receptor beta chain stems from a study of shared clonotypes between healthy human individuals. The wider study: Donor ages ranged 18 to 49 years: a couple of women, a few men.

With respect to this clone: The antigen is unknown. Other DNA sequences in this sample translate to the same CDR3.

Findings of the study overall: Among the subsets, naive ones generally showed larger estimated richness than memory ones. Rarefaction showed that sequencing of sorted subsets was incomplete (despite large depth).

Profiling relied on immunoSEQ multiplex PCR, and the TCRdb table lists in-frame clones only, not all of them. The repertoire consists of 1.5 million to 1.9 million clones, with about 98% occurring once and the leading ten covering approximately 0.45%. In germline, CDR1 is KGHSH, CDR2 LQKENI. The CDR3 has 15 amino acids. V shed 5 bases, J shed 0 bases, and the junction held 2 bases outside the gene matches. CD4+ cells underwent separation, giving CD45RA+ naive and CD45RA-negative memory subsets. The specimen sequenced was naive CD4+ T cells sorted from blood. Subset here: CD45RA+ positively selected. The TCR was taken from a man younger than 40 in good health. The V and J genes are TRBV18 and TRBJ2-3; 10 bases align to TRBD2. CDR3 region: CASSTTSGSTDTQYF. In DNA, the CDR3 is TGTGCCAGCTCAACGACTAGCGGGAGCACAGATACGCAGTATTTT.